Below, 14 T cell receptor beta chains from the same sample are listed, as sequenced in a study of Graves' ophthalmopathy and Graves' hyperthyroidism. RNA transcripts served as template for amplifying TCR beta CDR3 sequences. HTBI primers served in a first-round RT-PCR, which a second-round multiplex PCR followed. TCRdb itself ran the multiplex PCR reads through MiXCR, one entry per CDR3 protein. The profile covers hundreds of thousands of distinct CDR3 sequences, with 40% to 50% appearing a single time and less than 60% taken by the ten largest. What was sequenced was peripheral blood. These receptors came from an adult man with Graves' ophthalmopathy.

V gene TRBV20-1 combines with J gene TRBJ1-2; D gene unclear. V was cut by 7 bases and J by 4 bases, with 10 bases left in between. CDR1 and CDR2 from the germline V gene are DFQATT and SNEGSKA (reference sequence). The CDR3 loop spans 11 amino acids. CDR3 coding DNA: TGCAGTGAAGCCGAAAGCTATGGCTACACCTTC. This codes for CSEAESYGYTF.

The rearrangement links TRBV12-3 or TRBV12-4 to TRBJ2-7, with 10 positions matching TRBD1. Unmatched junction bases numbered 10, after V lost 4 bases and J lost 7 bases. The CDR3 loop spans 15 amino acids. The CDR3, as DNA: TGTGCCAGCAGTTCCCGGGACAGGGGTTACAATGAGCAGTACTTC. Amino acids: CASSSRDRGYNEQYF.

V usage is TRBV11-2 and J usage is TRBJ2-2, with a weak D call TRBD1 (5 bases). Germline V gene data show CDR1 as SGHAT and CDR2 as FQNNGV. The CDR3 spans 16 residues. Deletions cut 5 bases from V and 1 base from J, with 14 bases between. The CDR3 loop reads CASSPWPRENTGELFF. CDR3 DNA sequence: TGTGCCAGCAGCCCATGGCCCAGGGAGAACACCGGGGAGCTGTTTTTT.

The chain couples TRBV7-9 to TRBJ1-1; D gene unclear. Trimming removed 2 bases from V and 3 bases from J, with 10 bases in between. This CDR3 spans 14 amino acids. Germline CDR1 and CDR2: SEHNR and FQNEAQ (reference sequence). CDR3 protein: CASSLLGGDTEAFF. In DNA form, the CDR3 reads TGTGCCAGCAGCTTACTGGGCGGGGACACTGAAGCTTTCTTT. The full variable domain, completed using reference TRBV7-9 and TRBJ1-1, is DTGVSQNPRHKITKRGQNVTFRCDPISEHNRLYWYRQTLGQGPEFLTYFQNEAQLEKSRLLSDRFSAERPKGSFSTLEIQRTEQGDSAMYLCASSLLGGDTEAFFGQGTRLTVV.

This clonotype has more than one count but fewer than ten. The chain carries TRBV20-1 and TRBJ1-1, with D hard to call. V lost 0 bases and J 6 bases, leaving 20 bases between the germline ends. Germline values: CDR1 DFQATT, CDR2 SNEGSKA (reference sequence). This CDR3 has 16 residues. The CDR3 DNA follows: TGCAGTGCTAGAGATTTCCTGAAGGCCCCCGCGGCTGAAGCTTTCTTT. Translating it yields CSARDFLKAPAAEAFF.

The chain couples TRBV20-1 to TRBJ1-6; D is undetermined. CDR3 size: 12 residues. The germline gives CDR1 DFQATT, CDR2 SNEGSKA (reference sequence). The V end was cut by 7 bases, the J end by 4 bases, with 8 bases between. CDR3 in amino acids: CSGGTYNSPLHF. The CDR3 DNA reads as TGCAGTGGGGGAACTTATAATTCACCCCTCCACTTT.

CDR3 DNA sequence: TGTGCCAGCAGTGATCTCCTTTGTCAGTATAGCAATCAGCCCCAGCATTTT. Its protein product is CASSDLLCQYSNQPQHF. The chain combines TRBV25-1 with TRBJ1-5, with unresolved D. This CDR3 spans 17 amino acids. V was clipped by 3 bases and J by 0 bases, with 15 bases between them. Germline CDR1 and CDR2: MGHDK and SYGVNS.

The rearrangement links TRBV7-9 to TRBJ2-7, with 13 bases that match TRBD2. The trim removed 5 bases at V and 3 bases at J, leaving 19 bases unmatched. The CDR3 covers 20 residues. Germline V gene sequence: CDR1 SEHNR, CDR2 FQNEAQ (reference sequence). The CDR3 DNA sequence: TGTGCCAGCAGCCCCCGACTAGCGGGAGGACCTGCGGGAGACGTCTACGAGCAGTACTTC. It codes for CASSPRLAGGPAGDVYEQYF.

The chain joins TRBV10-2 to TRBJ1-5; TRBD1 aligns across 12 bases. The trim removed 2 bases at V and 6 bases at J, leaving 8 bases unmatched. Germline CDR1 reads WSHSY; CDR2 reads SAAADI. The CDR3 is 17 amino acids. The CDR3 DNA sequence: TGCGCCAGCAGTGAGGCCGGGGACAGGGGGCCGAGTCAGCCCCAGCATTTT. Translated, it gives CASSEAGDRGPSQPQHF.

This clonotype was seen ten or more times. V is TRBV10-2 and J is TRBJ1-2; TRBD1 is a possible D gene (6 bases). Trimming removed 7 bases at V and 2 bases at J, with 20 bases between. Per germline, CDR1 WSHSY and CDR2 SAAADI. The CDR3 spans 16 residues. In DNA, the CDR3 is TGCGCCAGCACCCACGACCCGGGACACATGAACTATGGCTACACCTTC. This encodes CASTHDPGHMNYGYTF.

On this clonotype itself: At one end the junction does not follow the germline gene, possibly because of a read error. The V and J genes are TRBV7-2 and TRBJ2-7, with TRBD1 as a possible D gene (6 bases). The CDR3 covers 16 residues. The germline gives CDR1 SGHTA, CDR2 FQGNSA. As DNA, the CDR3 is TGCGCCAGCAGCTTGGGCCGGGACAAGCCACACTACGAGCAGTACTTC. Translated, it gives CASSLGRDKPHYEQYF.

The rearrangement links TRBV14 to TRBJ2-6; D not resolved. V lost 1 base and J 5 bases, leaving 6 bases between the germline ends. Germline CDR1 SGHDN, CDR2 FVKESK. This CDR3 has 14 residues. Here the CDR3 reads CASSQVGRANVLTF. The CDR3 DNA reads as TGTGCCAGCAGCCAAGTTGGTCGGGCCAACGTCCTGACTTTC.

The chain is built from TRBV25-1 and TRBJ2-2; 9 nucleotides line up with TRBD1. Unmatched junction bases numbered 1, after V lost 1 base and J lost 1 base. The CDR3 length is 16 residues. Germline lookup yields CDR1 MGHDK and CDR2 SYGVNS. CDR3 in amino acids: CASSELGQGNTGELFF. The CDR3 bases are TGTGCCAGCAGTGAATTGGGACAGGGGAACACCGGGGAGCTGTTTTTT.

The table lists this clonotype with a few counts. The chain joins TRBV2 to TRBJ2-5; D not certain. This CDR3 has 16 residues. The germline gives CDR1 SNHLY, CDR2 FYNNEI. The V end was cut by 3 bases, the J end by 3 bases, with 17 bases between. The CDR3 coding sequence is TGTGCCAGCAGTGACGGGTCCTCGGTTAGTAAAGAGACCCAGTACTTC. Amino acids: CASSDGSSVSKETQYF.